A selection of T cell receptor beta chains follows, all from one sample in a study of cytomegalovirus exposure and HLA in healthy donors. Measured with immunoSEQ multiplex PCR; TCRdb has only the in-frame clones, and not every one. The sample consists of about 230,000 clones, more than 85% of them appearing once. Sequenced sample: PBMCs. The receptors originated from a woman aged 18-35 years in good health and CMV-seronegative. Each CDR3 is given with its conserved first and last residue. A D gene is named only where the DNA matches it firmly.

CDR3aa,j_gene,d_gene,v_gene
CASSVDRGVGEQFF,TRBJ2-1,TRBD2,TRBV2
CASSFLQNTGELFF,TRBJ2-2,.,TRBV7-7
CASSDYRGGSLEQYF,TRBJ2-7,.,TRBV6-1
CASSPTGGRAGETQYF,TRBJ2-5,TRBD2,TRBV4-3
CASGLGDSWETQYF,TRBJ2-5,.,TRBV12-5
CASSILGQGRKLFF,TRBJ1-4,TRBD1,TRBV19
CASSPRIREGNYGYTF,TRBJ1-2,.,TRBV4-2
CASSRAGGHNEQFF,TRBJ2-1,TRBD2,TRBV5-1
CASSLVRGLQETQYF,TRBJ2-5,TRBD2,TRBV7-7
CARTPPDRHTGELFF,TRBJ2-2,.,TRBV23-1
CASAGGWGANTGELFF,TRBJ2-2,.,TRBV7-6
CASSLNVAPTDTQYF,TRBJ2-3,.,TRBV5-1
CASGRQGSNQPQHF,TRBJ1-5,TRBD1,TRBV10-2
CASSPGLDASYEQYF,TRBJ2-7,.,TRBV25-1
CASSYKERGNNEQYF,.,TRBD2,TRBV6-6
CASSSTARAKNIQYF,TRBJ2-4,.,TRBV5-1
CASSQATGPTPEQYF,TRBJ2-7,.,TRBV4-1
CASSLTGLPNQPQHF,TRBJ1-5,TRBD1,TRBV11-2
CASSPVITGELFF,TRBJ2-2,.,TRBV5-1
CASSRTGGGYNEQFF,TRBJ2-1,TRBD1,TRBV19
CSARPRERAFF,TRBJ1-1,.,TRBV20-1
CASSLGQGLSFTYEQYF,TRBJ2-7,TRBD1,TRBV27
CASMRDRGLETQYF,TRBJ2-5,TRBD1,TRBV6-1
CASSPPGLSNTGELFF,TRBJ2-2,.,TRBV7-2
CASSPQQRGGETQYF,TRBJ2-5,TRBD2,TRBV11-2
CASSEIDRGAGELFF,TRBJ2-2,TRBD1,TRBV25-1
CASSETLAGAVPDTQYF,TRBJ2-3,TRBD2,TRBV7-8
CASSYGRPETQYF,TRBJ2-5,.,TRBV13
CASSIDLYTNTEAFF,TRBJ1-1,.,TRBV19
CASSLGADGPEAFF,TRBJ1-1,.,TRBV6-5
CASSEGGQGTYNEQFF,TRBJ2-1,.,TRBV25-1
CASSVGTSLPTDTQYF,TRBJ2-3,TRBD2,TRBV9
CASSSGQGNYGYTF,TRBJ1-2,TRBD1,TRBV5-1
CASSGTGSLYEQYF,TRBJ2-7,.,TRBV7-9
CASSLARTSGDSDNEQFF,TRBJ2-1,TRBD2,TRBV11-2
CAWSKDSSYEQYF,TRBJ2-7,.,TRBV30
CAWRETGGFYEQYF,TRBJ2-7,TRBD1,TRBV30
CATLGGSYNEQFF,TRBJ2-1,.,TRBV6-1
CASSFLRPGLGYNEQFF,TRBJ2-1,.,TRBV7-9
CASRLAGTYEQYF,.,TRBD2,TRBV5-4
CASSQRLTDTQYF,TRBJ2-3,.,TRBV7-6
CASSQDGTSGGPGQFF,TRBJ2-1,TRBD2,TRBV4-2
CASSPDLLGVLYGYTF,TRBJ1-2,.,TRBV27
CAWSLQGNQPQHF,TRBJ1-5,TRBD1,TRBV30